The 19 T cell receptor beta chains below all came from one sample that was sequenced in a study of blood T cells in healthy people across ages. A second PCR of roughly 7 to 11 cycles used a sample-barcoded 5' primer and a J-beta primer mix. TCRdb fed the 5' RACE reads into MiXCR, producing one record per CDR3 protein. The sample consists of over 550,000 distinct CDR3 sequences, around 31% of them appearing once. The sequenced sample consisted of blood. The receptors were sampled from a woman older than 75 in good health.

This clonotype was counted only a few times. At one boundary the junction diverges from the germline segment, which might be a read error. The V and J genes are TRBV28 and TRBJ2-1, with D perhaps matching TRBD1 (6 bases). The CDR3 totals 12 residues. CDR1 and CDR2 (germline): MDHEN, SYDVKM. CDR3 loop: CTSSPHQQGKFF. The CDR3 DNA reads TGTACCAGCAGTCCCCACCAACAGGGAAAGTTCTTC.

This clonotype was counted ten times or more. This could be a read error, since a much larger clone is one nucleotide away. The V and J genes are TRBV7-2 and TRBJ2-5, with unresolved D. Trimming pared 5 bases from V and 11 bases from J, leaving 18 bases between. The germline V gene has CDR1 SGHTA and CDR2 FQGNSA. This CDR3 comprises 13 residues. For the CDR3, the DNA is TGTGCCAGCAGCCCGACTTATTACAATGAGCAGTACTTC. Its protein product is CASSPTYYNEQYF.

This clonotype has a count of ten or more. The V call is TRBV7-3, the J call TRBJ2-1; D may be TRBD2 (8 bases). Trimming shortened V by 5 bases and J by 15 bases, and 26 bases separated the two germline ends. The CDR3 consists of 15 residues. Germline V gene lookup returns CDR1 SGHTA and CDR2 FQGTGA. CDR3 sequence (DNA): TGTGCCAGCAGCCCGCAACCCCTCGGGGGGGCAGGGGGGTTCTTC. Its protein is CASSPQPLGGAGGFF.

This chain uses TRBV20-1 with TRBJ1-2; TRBD1 matches at 7 bases. Germline V gene data show CDR1 as DFQATT and CDR2 as SNEGSKA (reference sequence). The V gene end was trimmed by 0 bases and the J gene end by 3 bases; junction bases not matched to a gene: 4. The length of the CDR3 is 14 residues. For the CDR3, the DNA is TGCAGTGCTAGAGATACAGGGGCGGACTATGGCTACACCTTC. The encoded protein is CSARDTGADYGYTF.

This clonotype was counted once. V is TRBV30 and J is TRBJ2-7; D is possibly TRBD2 (6 bases). The J call may not be correct, given that the DNA end is closer to TRBJ2-5. CDR3 length equals 14 residues. Germline CDR1 reads GTSNPN; CDR2 reads SVGIG (reference sequence). The CDR3 DNA reads as TGTGCCTGGAGCAAAGGGGCTAGCGCGGAGACCCAGTACTTC. Translated: CAWSKGASAETQYF.

Many counts were recorded for this clonotype. A much larger clone lies a single base off, so this may be a read error. The J gene is TRBJ2-3, the V gene TRBV12-3 or TRBV12-4; D call uncertain. The CDR3 loop spans 11 amino acids. V lost 7 bases to trimming and J lost 2 bases, with 4 bases between them. The CDR3 sequence: CASTNTDTQYF. CDR3 bases: TGTGCCAGCACCAACACAGATACGCAGTATTTT.

This clonotype appeared many times. V and J are TRBV20-1 and TRBJ2-5; 7 bases line up with TRBD1. Trimming at V came to 0 bases and at J to 4 bases, leaving 8 bases not matched to a gene. This CDR3 has 15 residues. Germline V CDR1 and CDR2: DFQATT, SNEGSKA (reference sequence). The CDR3 loop reads CSARDEQKGAETQYF. CDR3 sequence (DNA): TGCAGTGCTAGAGATGAACAAAAGGGGGCAGAGACCCAGTACTTC.

In regard to this clonotype: A read error may produce the germline difference seen at one junction end. V and J are TRBV5-1 and TRBJ2-1, with a weak D call TRBD1 (6 bases). Germline CDR1 is SGHRS and CDR2 is YFSETQ. The CDR3 has 17 residues. Here the CDR3 DNA reads TGCGTCAGCAGTTCAGAAGGACAGTCCCCGGTGAAGGGTGAACAGTTCTTC. Residues: CVSSSEGQSPVKGEQFF.

This chain connects TRBV28 to TRBJ2-5; 10 bases agree with TRBD2. J was trimmed by 11 bases and V by 2 bases; bases with no gene match: 17. CDR3 length: 17 amino acids. From germline, CDR1 is MDHEN and CDR2 SYDVKM. CDR3 sequence (DNA): TGTGCCAGCAGTTTACTTCCTTTTAGCGGGGGGTACGGTGAGCAGTACTTC. Amino acid sequence: CASSLLPFSGGYGEQYF.

This clonotype was recorded many times. The chain carries TRBV5-1 and TRBJ2-7, with 13 bases lining up with TRBD2. The V gene's germline CDR1 is SGHRS and CDR2 YFSETQ. The length of the CDR3 is 15 residues. V dropped 2 bases and J dropped 6; count of bases not matched to a gene: 5. The CDR3 sequence: CASSFTSGGAAEQYF. In DNA, the CDR3 is TGCGCCAGCAGCTTTACTAGCGGGGGGGCCGCCGAGCAGTACTTC.

On this clonotype: The conserved phenylalanine or tryptophan normally closing the CDR3 is absent here, so this likely arose from a read error. The chain couples TRBV5-1 to TRBJ2-2; TRBD1 matches 7 bases. Trimming removed 4 bases from V and 5 bases from J; junction bases left unmatched: 5. The length of the CDR3 is 14 residues. From germline, CDR1 is SGHRS and CDR2 YFSETQ. CDR3 loop: CASSQDRPTGELFL. The CDR3 coding sequence is TGCGCCAGCAGCCAGGACAGGCCGACCGGGGAGCTGTTTCTT.

The chain joins TRBV6-5 to TRBJ1-2; 8 bases line up with TRBD1. CDR1 and CDR2 from the germline V gene are MNHEY and SVGAGI. There are 14 residues in the CDR3. Germline trimming cut 6 bases from V and 2 bases from J; bases unmatched to any gene: 5. The DNA of the CDR3 is TGTGCCAGCAGGCAAACAGGGGGAAACTATGGCTACACCTTC. Amino acid sequence: CASRQTGGNYGYTF.

This clonotype was seen at least ten times. The chain uses TRBV6-5 and TRBJ2-7, with D tentatively TRBD1 (6 bases). Trimming took 2 bases from V and 4 from J, leaving 9 bases between them. Germline V gene lookup returns CDR1 MNHEY and CDR2 SVGAGI. This CDR3 is 13 amino acids long. This chain's CDR3 is CASSYTTGYEQYF. In DNA, the CDR3 is TGTGCCAGCAGTTACACCACAGGGTACGAGCAGTACTTC.

The chain couples TRBV4-3 to TRBJ1-2; tentative D call: TRBD1 (6 bases). Germline values: CDR1 LGHNA, CDR2 YSLEER. The CDR3 is 16 residues long. Trimming removed 5 bases at V and 5 bases at J, with 21 bases between. CDR3 sequence reads: CASSAGAWQEEYGYTF. The DNA of the CDR3 is TGCGCCAGCAGCGCAGGGGCCTGGCAGGAGGAGTATGGCTACACCTTC.

This clonotype turned up a few times. This chain connects TRBV6-2 or TRBV6-3 to TRBJ1-1; tentatively, D is TRBD1 (5 bases). This CDR3 contains 15 residues. CDR1 and CDR2 from the germline V gene are MNHEY and SVGEGT. With 5 bases removed from V and 5 bases from J, the gap between germline ends came to 18 bases. CDR3 amino acids: CASSPRGRSRTEAFF. CDR3 in DNA: TGTGCCAGCAGTCCCCGGGGCCGGAGTAGGACTGAAGCTTTCTTT.

This clonotype was counted a single time. The chain has TRBV24-1 and TRBJ2-3; no definite D call. The length of the CDR3 is 15 residues. Germline V CDR1 and CDR2: KGHDR, SFDVKD. V lost 4 bases and J lost 3, with 13 bases in between. The CDR3 DNA reads as TGTGCCACCAGTGACCCCTTTGAAGGGACAGATACGCAGTATTTT. Residues: CATSDPFEGTDTQYF.

This clonotype was picked up many times. This chain connects TRBV28 to TRBJ1-6; possibly TRBD1 for D (5 bases). V lost 5 bases and J 10 bases, leaving 24 bases between the germline ends. Germline V CDR1 and CDR2: MDHEN, SYDVKM. The CDR3 totals 17 residues. This CDR3 reads CASSPSGRGFSRSPLHF. The CDR3 region has the DNA TGTGCCAGCAGTCCGTCCGGACGGGGGTTTTCGCGGTCACCCCTCCACTTT.

Concerning this clonotype: The germline gene is not matched at one end of the junction; a read error may be the cause. The CDR3 reads CASSEQPATNEKRFF. In DNA form, the CDR3 reads TGTGCCAGCAGCGAGCAGCCCGCAACTAATGAAAAACGGTTTTTT. The rearrangement links TRBV5-5 to TRBJ1-4, with D unclear. Germline V gives CDR1 SGHKS, CDR2 YYEKEE (reference sequence). CDR3 size: 15 residues.

This clonotype was recorded many times. The chain employs TRBV18 and TRBJ2-7; 9 bases line up with TRBD1. This CDR3 has 15 amino acids. Germline trimming cut 2 bases from V and 7 bases from J; bases unmatched to any gene: 9. Germline V gene sequence: CDR1 KGHSH, CDR2 LQKENI. The CDR3 DNA reads as TGTGCCAGCTCACCATACGGACAGGGGAGTTGGGAGCAGTACTTC. It translates to CASSPYGQGSWEQYF.